This entry concerns a single TCR beta chain. Its target is not known. The V gene lost 1 base and the J gene lost 7 bases, with 13 bases spanning the gap. This CDR3 has 14 residues. Germline CDR1 LGHNA, CDR2 YNFKEQ. This specimen belongs to a study of cytomegalovirus exposure and HLA in healthy donors. The donors were in the roughly 120-subject validation cohort; that cohort was separate from the approximately 700-subject first cohort. TCRdb's copy holds only in-frame clones and misses some; the assay was immunoSEQ multiplex PCR. The data show 110,000 or so clones, around 85% seen once. General observations from the study: Listed as cytomegalovirus-associated were 150 to 200 TCR beta chains. Usually a TCR sequence was rare, but some public TCRs were found in many donors. In the 130 or so validation repertoires, 85% to 95% of cluster scores exceeded 0, per a later analysis.

The chain recombines TRBV4-2 with TRBJ1-1; the D gene is possibly TRBD1 (6 bases). Source material: PBMCs. The receptor comes from a man between 18 and 29 years old in good health and CMV-seropositive. The CDR3 DNA reads as TGTGCCAGCAGCCAAGTGAAGGACAGAGGTGAAGCTTTCTTT. Translated: CASSQVKDRGEAFF.